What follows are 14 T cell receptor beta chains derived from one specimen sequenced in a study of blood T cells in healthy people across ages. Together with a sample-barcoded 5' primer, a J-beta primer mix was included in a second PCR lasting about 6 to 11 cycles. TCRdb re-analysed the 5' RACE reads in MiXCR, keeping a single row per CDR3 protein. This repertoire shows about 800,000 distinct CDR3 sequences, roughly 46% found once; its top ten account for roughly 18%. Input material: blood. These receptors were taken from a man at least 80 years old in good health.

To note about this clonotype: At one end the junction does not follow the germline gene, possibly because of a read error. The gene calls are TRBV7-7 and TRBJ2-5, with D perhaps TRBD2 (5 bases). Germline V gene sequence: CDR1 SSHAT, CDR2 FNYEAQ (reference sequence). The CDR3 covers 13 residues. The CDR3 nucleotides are TGTGCTAGCAGCACGGGGATGCAAGAGACCCAGTACTTC. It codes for CASSTGMQETQYF.

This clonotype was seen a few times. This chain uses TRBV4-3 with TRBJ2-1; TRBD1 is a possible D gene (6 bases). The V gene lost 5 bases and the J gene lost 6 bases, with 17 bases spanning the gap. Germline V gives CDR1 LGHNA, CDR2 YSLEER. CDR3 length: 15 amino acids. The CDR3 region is CASSSGQTLGNEQFF. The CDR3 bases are TGCGCCAGCAGCTCAGGACAGACCTTGGGCAATGAGCAGTTCTTC.

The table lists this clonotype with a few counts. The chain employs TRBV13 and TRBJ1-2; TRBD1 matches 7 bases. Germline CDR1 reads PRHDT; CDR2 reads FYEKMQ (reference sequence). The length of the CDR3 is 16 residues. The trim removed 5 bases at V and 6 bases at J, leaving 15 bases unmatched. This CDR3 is CASSLRTGRRSDGYTF. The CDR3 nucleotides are TGTGCCAGCAGCCTAAGGACAGGCCGGAGGTCTGATGGCTACACCTTC.

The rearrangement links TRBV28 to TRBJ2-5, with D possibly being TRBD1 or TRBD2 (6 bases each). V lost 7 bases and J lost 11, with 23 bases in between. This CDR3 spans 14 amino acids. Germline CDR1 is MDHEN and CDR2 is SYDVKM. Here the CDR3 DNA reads TGTGCCAGCAAAGAACAGGGCGGGGCCTACGGGCAGTACTTC. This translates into CASKEQGGAYGQYF.

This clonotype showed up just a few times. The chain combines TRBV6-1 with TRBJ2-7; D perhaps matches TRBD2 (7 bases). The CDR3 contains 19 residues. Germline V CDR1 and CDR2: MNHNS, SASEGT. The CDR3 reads CSPGTGQTRGLALSYEQYF. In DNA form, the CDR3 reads TGTTCCCCCGGGACCGGACAGACGCGGGGGCTAGCGTTATCCTACGAGCAGTACTTC.

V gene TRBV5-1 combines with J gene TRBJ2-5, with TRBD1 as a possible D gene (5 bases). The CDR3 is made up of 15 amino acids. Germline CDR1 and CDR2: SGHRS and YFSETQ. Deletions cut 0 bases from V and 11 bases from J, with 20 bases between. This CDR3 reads CASSLDPAGHNEQYF. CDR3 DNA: TGCGCCAGCAGCTTGGACCCTGCAGGGCACAATGAGCAGTACTTC.

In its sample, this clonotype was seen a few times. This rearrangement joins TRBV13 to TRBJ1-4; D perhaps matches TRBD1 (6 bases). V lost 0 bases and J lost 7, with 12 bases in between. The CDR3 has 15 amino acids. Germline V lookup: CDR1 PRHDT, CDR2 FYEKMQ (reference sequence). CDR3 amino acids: CASSLGTGGGEKLFF. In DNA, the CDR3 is TGTGCCAGCAGCTTAGGCACGGGAGGGGGTGAAAAACTGTTTTTT.

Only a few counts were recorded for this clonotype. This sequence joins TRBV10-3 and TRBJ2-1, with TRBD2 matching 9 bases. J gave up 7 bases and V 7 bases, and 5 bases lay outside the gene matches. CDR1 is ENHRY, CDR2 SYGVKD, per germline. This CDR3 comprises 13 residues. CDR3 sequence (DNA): TGTGCCATCAACATAGCGGGAGTGAATGAGCAGTTCTTC. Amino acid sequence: CAINIAGVNEQFF.

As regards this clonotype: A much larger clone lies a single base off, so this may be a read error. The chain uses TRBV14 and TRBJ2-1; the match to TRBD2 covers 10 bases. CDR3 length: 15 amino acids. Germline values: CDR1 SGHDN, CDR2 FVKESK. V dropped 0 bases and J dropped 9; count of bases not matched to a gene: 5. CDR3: CASSQELAGMGEQFF. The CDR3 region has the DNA TGTGCCAGCAGCCAAGAACTAGCGGGAATGGGTGAGCAGTTCTTC. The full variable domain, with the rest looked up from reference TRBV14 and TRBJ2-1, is EAGVTQFPSHSVIEKGQTVTLRCDPISGHDNLYWYRRVMGKEIKFLLHFVKESKQDESGMPNNRFLAERTGGTYSTLKVQPAELEDSGVYFCASSQELAGMGEQFFGPGTRLTVL.

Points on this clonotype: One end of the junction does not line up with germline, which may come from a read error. The CDR3 spells CASRGSGTGNHPQHF. The CDR3 coding sequence is TGTGCCAGCAGAGGGTCCGGGACGGGTAATCATCCCCAGCATTTT. The chain employs TRBV12-3 or TRBV12-4 and TRBJ1-5; D possibly corresponds to TRBD1 (5 bases). The length of the CDR3 is 15 residues.

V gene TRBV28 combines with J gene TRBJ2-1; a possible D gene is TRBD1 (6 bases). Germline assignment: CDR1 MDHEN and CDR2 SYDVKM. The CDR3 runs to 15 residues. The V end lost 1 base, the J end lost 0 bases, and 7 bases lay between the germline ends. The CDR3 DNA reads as TGTGCCAGCAGTTTATTAGGGGGCTCCTACAATGAGCAGTTCTTC. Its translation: CASSLLGGSYNEQFF.

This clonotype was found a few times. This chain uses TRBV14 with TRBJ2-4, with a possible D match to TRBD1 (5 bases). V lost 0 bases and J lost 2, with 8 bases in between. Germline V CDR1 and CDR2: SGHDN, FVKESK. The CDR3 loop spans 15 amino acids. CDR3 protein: CASSQDQGSKNIQYF. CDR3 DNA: TGTGCCAGCAGCCAAGATCAGGGTTCCAAAAACATTCAGTACTTC.

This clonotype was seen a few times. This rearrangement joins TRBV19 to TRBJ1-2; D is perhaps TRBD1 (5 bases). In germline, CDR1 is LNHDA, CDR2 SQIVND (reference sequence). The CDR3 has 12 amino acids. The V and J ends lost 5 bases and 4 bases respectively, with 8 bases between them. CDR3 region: CASSLGTYGYTF. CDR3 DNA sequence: TGTGCCAGTAGTCTGGGGACCTATGGCTACACCTTC.

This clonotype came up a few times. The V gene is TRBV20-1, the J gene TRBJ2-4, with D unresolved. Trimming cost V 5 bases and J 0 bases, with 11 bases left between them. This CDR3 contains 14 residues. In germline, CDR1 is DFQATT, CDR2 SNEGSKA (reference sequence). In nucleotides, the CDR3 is TGCAGTGCTGGCATCTTAGTAGCCAAAAACATTCAGTACTTC. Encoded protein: CSAGILVAKNIQYF.